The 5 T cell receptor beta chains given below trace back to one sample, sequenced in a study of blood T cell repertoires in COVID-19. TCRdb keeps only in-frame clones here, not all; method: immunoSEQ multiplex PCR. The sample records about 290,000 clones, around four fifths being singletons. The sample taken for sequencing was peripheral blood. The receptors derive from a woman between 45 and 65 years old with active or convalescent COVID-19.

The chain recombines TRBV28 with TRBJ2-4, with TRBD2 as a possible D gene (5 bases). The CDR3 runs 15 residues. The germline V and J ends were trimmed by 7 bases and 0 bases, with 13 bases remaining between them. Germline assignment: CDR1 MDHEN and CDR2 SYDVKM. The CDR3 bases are TGTGCCAGCACCGGTGGACTTATAGCCAAAAACATTCAGTACTTC. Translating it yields CASTGGLIAKNIQYF. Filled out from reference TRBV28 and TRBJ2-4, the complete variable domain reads DVKVTQSSRYLVKRTGEKVFLECVQDMDHENMFWYRQDPGLGLRLIYFSYDVKMKEKGDIPEGYSVSREKKERFSLILESASTNQTSMYLCASTGGLIAKNIQYFGAGTRLSVL.

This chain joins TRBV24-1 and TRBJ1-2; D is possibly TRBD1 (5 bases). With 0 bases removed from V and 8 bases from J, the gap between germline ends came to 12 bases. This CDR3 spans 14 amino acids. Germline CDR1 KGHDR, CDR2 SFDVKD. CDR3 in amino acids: CATSDLQGSGGYTF. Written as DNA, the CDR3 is TGTGCCACCAGTGATTTGCAGGGATCGGGCGGCTACACCTTC.

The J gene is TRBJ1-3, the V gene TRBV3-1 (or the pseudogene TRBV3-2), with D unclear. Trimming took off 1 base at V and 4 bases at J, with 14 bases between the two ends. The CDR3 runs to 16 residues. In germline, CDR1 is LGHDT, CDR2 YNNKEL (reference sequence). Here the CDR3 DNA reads TGTGCCAGCAGCCAAGGCCCTTCCCTACGCGGAAACACCATATATTTT. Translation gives CASSQGPSLRGNTIYF.

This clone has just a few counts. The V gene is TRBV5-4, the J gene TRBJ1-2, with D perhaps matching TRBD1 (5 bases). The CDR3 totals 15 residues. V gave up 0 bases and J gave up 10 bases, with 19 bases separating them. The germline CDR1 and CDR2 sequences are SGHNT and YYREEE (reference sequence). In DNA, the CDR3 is TGTGCCAGCAGCTTGGTGGGCCGCGGGACGGCCAACTACACCTTC. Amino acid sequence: CASSLVGRGTANYTF.

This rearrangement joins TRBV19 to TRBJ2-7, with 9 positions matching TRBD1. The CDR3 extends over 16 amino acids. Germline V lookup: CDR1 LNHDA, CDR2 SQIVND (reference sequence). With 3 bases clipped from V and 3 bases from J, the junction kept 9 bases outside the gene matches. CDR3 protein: CASSITGTGRIYEQYF. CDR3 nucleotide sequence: TGTGCCAGTAGTATCACCGGGACAGGGAGGATCTACGAGCAGTACTTC.